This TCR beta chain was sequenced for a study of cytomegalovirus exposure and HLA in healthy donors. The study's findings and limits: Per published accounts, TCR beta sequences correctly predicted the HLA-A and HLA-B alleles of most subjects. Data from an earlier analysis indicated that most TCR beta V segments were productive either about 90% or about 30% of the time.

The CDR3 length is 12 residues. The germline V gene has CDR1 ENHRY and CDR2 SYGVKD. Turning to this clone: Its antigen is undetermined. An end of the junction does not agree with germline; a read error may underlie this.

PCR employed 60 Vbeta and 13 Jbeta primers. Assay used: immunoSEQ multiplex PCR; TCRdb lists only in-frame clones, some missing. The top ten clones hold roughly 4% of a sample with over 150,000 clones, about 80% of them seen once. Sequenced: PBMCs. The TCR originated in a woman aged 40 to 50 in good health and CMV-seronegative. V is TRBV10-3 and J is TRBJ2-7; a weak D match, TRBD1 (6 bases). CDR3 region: CAISEGGSGKIF. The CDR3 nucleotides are TGTGCCATCAGTGAAGGGGGATCAGGGAAAATCTTC.